This T cell receptor (beta chain) is from a study of T cell responses to AZD1222 COVID-19 vaccine. Points from the study as a whole: The donor group comprised mostly white British people and more females; the analysis possibly underestimated clonal diversity. Vaccine-associated CD4 TCRs spanned spike, dominant at 160-218 and 743-854. No repertoire was sampled before or during the peak T cell response, only after it. Unmutated variant regions reportedly attract nearly half of all spike-specific TCRs.

In regard to this clone: Its antigen is not identified.

The CDR3 has 15 residues. V was shortened by 4 bases and J by 0 bases, with 8 bases between the two germline ends. The V gene's germline CDR1 is SGHRS and CDR2 YFSETQ. The protocol was immunoSEQ multiplex PCR, while the TCRdb copy is restricted to in-frame clones and leaves out a portion. The sample lists about 100,000 clones; around nine tenths were seen once. The chain links TRBV5-1 to TRBJ2-6; D is perhaps TRBD1 (6 bases). The material was peripheral blood, obtained on day 0 of AZD1222 vaccination. This TCR came from an adult in good health. The CDR3 is CASSVGASGANVLTF. In nucleotides, the CDR3 is TGCGCCAGCAGCGTGGGGGCCTCTGGGGCCAACGTCCTGACTTTC. The complete variable domain, with remaining parts taken from reference TRBV5-1 and TRBJ2-6, reads KAGVTQTPRYLIKTRGQQVTLSCSPISGHRSVSWYQQTPGQGLQFLFEYFSETQRNKGNFPGRFSGRQFSNSRSEMNVSTLELGDSALYLCASSVGASGANVLTFGAGSRLTVL.